The rows below give T cell receptor beta chains drawn from one sample of a study of stem cell transplantation in POMP-related autoinflammatory disease. Only in-frame clones appear in the TCRdb table, and some are missing; sequencing was by immunoSEQ multiplex PCR. The sample has roughly 9,700 clones, around 75% seen once. The sample in question was CD4+ T cells from PBMCs, obtained after stem cell transplantation. The origin of the receptors is a human patient with POMP-related autoinflammation and immune dysregulation (PRAID). Some T cells may be the graft donor's. CDR3s include the opening cysteine and the closing phenylalanine or tryptophan. Not all rows give a size; the values are once, few, many and, for expanded clones, a class.

TRBV10-3	TRBJ2-7	.	CAISYGSRGEQYF
TRBV5-4	.	.	CASTEGTGYEQYF
TRBV5-1	TRBJ2-1	.	CASRRQQILGNEQFF
TRBV7-9	TRBJ1-5	few	CASSLGGGYYQPQHF
TRBV7-4	TRBJ2-7	.	CASSFLPLGQGSYEQYF
TRBV30	TRBJ1-5	.	CAWSRTVSNQPQHF
TRBV6-2/TRBV6-3	TRBJ1-6	.	CASSYSGNSPLHF
TRBV30	TRBJ1-5	.	CAWSFSGGPQHF
TRBV6-2/TRBV6-3	TRBJ2-7	.	CASRPSGGGRDYEQYF
TRBV6-2/TRBV6-3	TRBJ2-5	.	CASSTSGRPVTETQYF
TRBV28	TRBJ2-1	few	CASSLPTDYNEQFF
TRBV10-3	TRBJ2-1	.	CAIRERGYNEQFF
TRBV4-2	TRBJ2-6	.	CASSQVGRVPGANVLTF
TRBV7-6	TRBJ1-2	.	CASSLQVHYGYTF
TRBV7-9	TRBJ2-1	.	CASSFQSSYNEQFF
TRBV2	TRBJ1-5	.	CASSGDVKTNQPQHF
TRBV28	TRBJ2-1	once	CASSLGGLYNEQFF
TRBV7-8	TRBJ2-1	.	CASSLPGLARNEQFF
TRBV19	TRBJ2-2	.	CASSMTGGTGELFF
TRBV2	TRBJ1-6	.	CASSEGPTVKPLHF
TRBV19	TRBJ1-2	.	CASKAGDYGYTF
TRBV18	TRBJ1-2	few	CASSPRTGGNYGYTF
TRBV19	TRBJ1-1	.	CASKQGTNTEAFF
TRBV6-5	TRBJ1-3	few	CASSRARGSGNTIYF
TRBV30	TRBJ1-2	once	CAWSNGQGTYGYTF
TRBV29-1	TRBJ2-7	.	CSVESMTYEQYF
TRBV7-2	TRBJ2-7	.	CASSQRGGSYEQYF
TRBV10-3	TRBJ1-1	.	CAISDPGQMNTEAFF
TRBV24-1	TRBJ1-4	.	CATSDSTGANEKLFF
TRBV28	TRBJ1-6	.	CASRGRSPLHF
TRBV10-3	TRBJ2-1	once	CAISESEGRESNEQFF
TRBV28	TRBJ2-7	.	CAGRGWGTDEQYF
TRBV7-8	TRBJ2-3	.	CASSSVSGNADTQYF
TRBV13	TRBJ1-1	.	CASSPGGRNTEAFF
TRBV7-9	TRBJ2-2	medium-sized	CASSRQSTGELFF
TRBV19	TRBJ2-1	.	CASSKAGTGEGSGANEQFF
TRBV7-2	TRBJ1-5	few	CASSLGQANQPQHF
TRBV6-6	TRBJ1-5	few	CASSLGQNQPQHF
TRBV18	TRBJ2-3	.	CASSPTYSTDTQYF
TRBV10-3	TRBJ2-2	.	CAISARTSGISGELFF
TRBV5-4	TRBJ2-7	.	CASSPGGSGRAREQYF
TRBV28	TRBJ2-7	.	CASSFSGSYEQYF
TRBV24-1	TRBJ1-2	once	CATSDHGQGNYGYTF
TRBV5-1	TRBJ1-2	.	CASSTSSTAKAYGYTF
TRBV7-3	TRBJ2-1	.	CASSLSGRNEQFF
TRBV30	TRBJ2-7	.	CAWSGQSYEQYF
TRBV6-2/TRBV6-3	TRBJ2-7	.	CASSLAGGPTEQYF
TRBV5-4	TRBJ1-3	.	CASIQDLYSGNTIYF
TRBV11-1	TRBJ2-2	.	CASSLDGGELFF
TRBV19	TRBJ2-3	.	CASTPGLAGGTGTDTQYF
TRBV9	TRBJ1-1	.	CASSVVAVSAEAFF
TRBV30	TRBJ1-5	.	CAWNGQLGQPQHF
TRBV7-9	TRBJ2-7	.	CASSGRRGHGYEQYF